The 21 T cell receptor beta chains below were found in one sample sequenced in a study of T cell responses to AZD1222 COVID-19 vaccine (dated by TCRdb to the early 2020s). The sample's time point label, in plain terms: about 28 days (+/-7) after the second vaccine dose. The receptor library was made with the immunoSEQ multiplex PCR assay. TCRdb re-hosts the immuneACCESS table, in-frame sequences only. Its copies lack some clones; in the studies checked, an unresolved V gene accounts for under half of them, and the cause for the rest is not known. Present in this sample are about 120,000 clones, 85% to 95% of which were seen just once. The ten largest clones take up 4.5% to 6% of the sample. The sequences come from peripheral blood, collected 28 days after the second AZD1222 dose. These receptors were taken from an adult who received the AZD1222 COVID-19 vaccine.

The rearrangement joins TRBV6-2 or TRBV6-3 to TRBJ2-7, with D uncertain. V dropped 2 bases and J dropped 0 bases, with 8 bases sitting between them. CDR1 MNHEY and CDR2 SVGEGT come from the germline V gene. The CDR3 has 14 amino acids. The CDR3 sequence is CASSYDGSSYEQYF. The CDR3 nucleotides read TGTGCCAGCAGTTACGACGGAAGCTCCTACGAGCAGTACTTC.

The rearrangement links TRBV12-3 or TRBV12-4 to TRBJ1-6; D is perhaps TRBD1 (5 bases). The CDR3 contains 13 residues. Trimming removed 0 bases from V and 9 bases from J, with 6 bases in between. CDR3: CASSLAGTSPLHF. In nucleotides, the CDR3 is TGTGCCAGCAGTTTAGCGGGGACTTCACCCCTCCACTTT.

The rearrangement uses TRBV25-1 and TRBJ2-5; TRBD2 matches 7 bases. CDR1 and CDR2 from the germline V gene are MGHDK and SYGVNS. This CDR3 has 18 residues. The ends lost 4 bases at V and 3 bases at J; junction bases unmatched: 17. CDR3 loop: CASSVHPPSGVTEETQYF. The CDR3 DNA follows: TGTGCCAGCAGTGTTCACCCCCCCAGCGGGGTTACCGAAGAGACCCAGTACTTC.

The chain couples TRBV10-3 to TRBJ2-3, with D unresolved. The V and J ends lost 8 bases and 6 bases respectively, with 9 bases between them. Looked up from germline, CDR1 is ENHRY and CDR2 is SYGVKD. This CDR3 contains 11 residues. As DNA, the CDR3 is TGTGCCATCGGCAAGGGTGATACGCAGTATTTT. This codes for CAIGKGDTQYF.

The chain uses TRBV23-1 and TRBJ1-5; D is undetermined. TRBV23-1 is an ORF, with its function uncertain. The CDR3 runs 19 residues. V lost 2 bases and J 10 bases, leaving 30 bases between the germline ends. The CDR3 DNA reads as TGCGCCAGCAGTCAAGAGCCGGGCCCTGGTTTTTGGTTCCACAACCCCCAGCATTTT. Translating gives CASSQEPGPGFWFHNPQHF.

The chain recombines TRBV9 with TRBJ2-7; 9 bases are shared with TRBD1. The germline gives CDR1 SGDLS, CDR2 YYNGEE. The CDR3 consists of 14 residues. V lost 4 bases, J lost 2 bases, and 4 bases stayed unmatched. The CDR3 is CASSYRDRAYEQYF. The CDR3 nucleotides read TGTGCCAGCAGCTACCGGGACAGGGCCTACGAGCAGTACTTC. Full variable domain (remainder filled in from reference TRBV9 and TRBJ2-7): DSGVTQTPKHLITATGQRVTLRCSPRSGDLSVYWYQQSLDQGLQFLIQYYNGEERAKGNILERFSAQQFPDLHSELNLSSLELGDSALYFCASSYRDRAYEQYFGPGTRLTVT.

This sequence joins TRBV19 and TRBJ2-1; the match to TRBD2 covers 7 bases. CDR1 is LNHDA and CDR2 is SQIVND in the germline V gene (reference sequence). This CDR3 region has 12 residues. After removal of 9 bases from V and 2 bases from J, the junction contained 1 base not matched to a gene. CDR3 loop: CASGGTYNEQFF. CDR3 DNA sequence: TGTGCCAGCGGGGGGACCTACAATGAGCAGTTCTTC.

The chain recombines TRBV6-5 with TRBJ1-5; maybe TRBD1 (6 bases). CDR1 is MNHEY and CDR2 is SVGAGI in the germline V gene. Trimming took off 5 bases at V and 6 bases at J, with 17 bases between the two ends. This CDR3 has 15 residues. CDR3 bases: TGTGCCAGCAGTCCGCGGGGGGGGCGAATTCAGCCCCAGCATTTT. Protein sequence: CASSPRGGRIQPQHF.

The rearrangement links TRBV28 to TRBJ1-2, with D possibly TRBD1 on 6 matching bases. The ends were cut back, 9 bases at V and 0 bases at J, with 26 bases in the middle. Per germline, CDR1 MDHEN and CDR2 SYDVKM. This CDR3 region has 18 residues. CDR3 in DNA: TGTGCCAGTCGAGCGGTTCAGGGGATCTTATTAGCTAACTATGGCTACACCTTC. Translating gives CASRAVQGILLANYGYTF.

V usage is TRBV7-2 and J usage is TRBJ1-4, with D perhaps TRBD1 (6 bases). V dropped 5 bases and J dropped 1 base, with 11 bases sitting between them. The germline gives CDR1 SGHTA, CDR2 FQGNSA. The CDR3 runs to 15 residues. CDR3 loop: CASSPSQGTNEKLFF. CDR3 nucleotide sequence: TGTGCCAGCAGCCCCTCACAGGGAACTAATGAAAAACTGTTTTTT.

This chain links TRBV6-5 with TRBJ1-3, with D unclear. Germline assignment: CDR1 MNHEY and CDR2 SVGAGI. V lost 0 bases, J lost 4 bases, and 13 bases lay in between. The CDR3 sequence is 16 residues long. The CDR3 loop is CASSYSRSGGGNTIYF. The DNA of the CDR3 is TGTGCCAGCAGTTACTCGAGGTCCGGTGGAGGAAACACCATATATTTT.

The V gene is TRBV7-3, the J gene TRBJ1-2, with TRBD1 matching over 9 bases. The CDR3 covers 14 residues. Unmatched junction bases numbered 11, after V lost 6 bases and J lost 9 bases. Germline-derived CDR1 and CDR2 are SGHTA and FQGTGA. CDR3 loop: CASSQQQGARSYTF. CDR3 sequence (DNA): TGTGCCAGCAGTCAGCAACAGGGGGCGCGAAGCTACACCTTC.

This chain joins TRBV7-9 and TRBJ2-7; no clear D gene. Germline V gene data show CDR1 as SEHNR and CDR2 as FQNEAQ (reference sequence). V lost 1 base, J lost 3 bases, and 13 bases lay in between. This CDR3 is 15 amino acids long. CDR3 sequence: CASSLGRPPIYEQYF. The CDR3 coding sequence is TGTGCCAGCAGCTTAGGTCGGCCTCCTATCTACGAGCAGTACTTC.

The gene calls are TRBV6-2 or TRBV6-3 and TRBJ1-1; D is ambiguous. The CDR3 runs to 14 residues. Germline V CDR1 and CDR2: MNHEY, SVGEGT. V dropped 5 bases and J dropped 2 bases, with 12 bases sitting between them. The CDR3 sequence is CASSQTYLNTEAFF. The CDR3 nucleotides are TGTGCCAGCAGTCAGACATATTTAAACACTGAAGCTTTCTTT.

The rearrangement links TRBV18 to TRBJ1-1, with a weak D call TRBD1 (5 bases). Germline CDR1 and CDR2: KGHSH and LQKENI. The V end was cut by 2 bases, the J end by 5 bases, with 15 bases between. This CDR3 spans 15 amino acids. CDR3 DNA: TGTGCCAGCTCACCAACAACGGGACGGCTAACTGAAGCTTTCTTT. Protein: CASSPTTGRLTEAFF.

The gene calls are TRBV6-5 and TRBJ1-5; 7 positions agree with TRBD1. The CDR3 spans 15 residues. Germline assignment: CDR1 MNHEY and CDR2 SVGAGI. J was trimmed by 2 bases and V by 2 bases; bases with no gene match: 3. CDR3 sequence: CASSYSGQGNQPQHF. The CDR3 region has the DNA TGTGCCAGCAGTTACAGCGGACAGGGCAATCAGCCCCAGCATTTT.

The chain has TRBV5-6 and TRBJ2-1; TRBD2 matches at 10 bases. Germline loops: CDR1 SGHDT, CDR2 YYEEEE. Trimming at V came to 4 bases and at J to 2 bases, leaving 15 bases not matched to a gene. CDR3 length: 19 residues. CDR3 coding DNA: TGTGCCAGCAGCGTACCGGGACTAGCGATTAGTACAGCCTACAATGAGCAGTTCTTC. This encodes CASSVPGLAISTAYNEQFF.

The chain joins TRBV4-3 to TRBJ2-2; 10 bases align to TRBD2. Trimming at V came to 3 bases and at J to 0 bases, leaving 7 bases not matched to a gene. The CDR3 spans 18 residues. The germline V gene has CDR1 LGHNA and CDR2 YSLEER. CDR3 in amino acids: CASSHYRLAGANTGELFF. For the CDR3, the DNA is TGCGCCAGCAGCCATTACAGACTAGCGGGTGCGAACACCGGGGAGCTGTTTTTT.

The chain joins TRBV18 to TRBJ1-5; TRBD1 is a possible D gene (6 bases). V lost 8 bases and J lost 9, with 20 bases in between. The CDR3 runs 14 residues. Germline V gene data show CDR1 as KGHSH and CDR2 as LQKENI. CDR3 region: CASRPGGGPGPQHF. The DNA of the CDR3 is TGTGCCAGCCGGCCCGGGGGGGGGCCTGGGCCCCAGCATTTT. Based on the CDR3 plus reference TRBV18 and TRBJ1-5, the full variable domain is NAGVMQNPRHLVRRRGQEARLRCSPMKGHSHVYWYRQLPEEGLKFMVYLQKENIIDESGMPKERFSAEFPKEGPSILRIQQVVRGDSAAYFCASRPGGGPGPQHFGDGTRLSIL.

The J gene is TRBJ1-5, the V gene TRBV3-1 (or the pseudogene TRBV3-2); no reliable D call. CDR1 is LGHDT, CDR2 YNNKEL, per germline (reference sequence). Trimming cost V 5 bases and J 3 bases, with 8 bases left between them. The CDR3 spans 13 residues. The CDR3 here is CASSKAANQPQHF. The CDR3 DNA follows: TGTGCCAGCAGCAAAGCAGCCAATCAGCCCCAGCATTTT.

The chain recombines TRBV15 with TRBJ1-2; D is unresolved. The germline gives CDR1 LNHNV, CDR2 YYDKDF (reference sequence). The CDR3 has 16 amino acids. V dropped 1 base and J dropped 7 bases, with 19 bases sitting between them. The CDR3 region has the DNA TGTGCCACCAGCAGAGTCCGTAAGAACGGGAATGGTGGCTACACCTTC. As protein: CATSRVRKNGNGGYTF.